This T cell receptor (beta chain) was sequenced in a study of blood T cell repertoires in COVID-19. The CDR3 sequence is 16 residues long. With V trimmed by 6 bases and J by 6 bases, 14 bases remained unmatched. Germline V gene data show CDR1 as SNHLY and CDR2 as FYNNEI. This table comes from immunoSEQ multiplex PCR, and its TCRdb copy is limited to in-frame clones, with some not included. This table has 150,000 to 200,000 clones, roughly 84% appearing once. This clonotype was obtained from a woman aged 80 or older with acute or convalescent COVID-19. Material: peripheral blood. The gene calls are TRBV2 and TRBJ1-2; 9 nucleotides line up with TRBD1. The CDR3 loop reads CASRARGTGSFNGYTF. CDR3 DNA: TGTGCCAGCAGGGCCAGAGGGACAGGGAGCTTCAATGGCTACACCTTC.